Listed below are T cell receptor beta chains from one sample, sequenced in a study of blood T cell repertoires in COVID-19. The method was immunoSEQ multiplex PCR; TCRdb's version includes in-frame clones alone and lacks a portion of them. The repertoire holds 85,000 to 130,000 clones, with about two thirds as singletons. Sequencing was carried out using peripheral blood. The receptors stem from a human donor with acute or convalescent COVID-19. The donor label of this sample is uncertain. Each CDR3 is given with its conserved first and last residue. Fields, in order: clone size, J gene, V gene, CDR3 length, CDR3 protein. Rows give clone size only sometimes, using once, few, many, or a class for an expanded clone.

NA TRBJ2-6 TRBV5-1 16 CASSLTVNSGANVLTF
NA TRBJ2-6 TRBV6-5 13 CASDRAGANVLTF
NA TRBJ1-1 TRBV2 12 CASASRGTEAFF
once TRBJ2-3 TRBV10-1 16 CASSESAAGTSDTQYF
few TRBJ1-5 TRBV20-1 13 CSASTGINQPQHF
NA TRBJ2-7 TRBV27 12 CASAGGDDEQYF
NA TRBJ2-7 TRBV19 14 CASSIFSDGYEQYF
NA TRBJ1-5 TRBV4-1 13 CASSRQSNQPQHF
NA TRBJ1-6 TRBV6-5 15 CASSYKGVFDSPLHF
NA TRBJ1-1 TRBV27 16 CASSRQEAGSRGEAFF
NA TRBJ2-2 TRBV7-9 17 CASSLTPAGGNTGELFF
NA TRBJ1-1 TRBV5-1 14 CASSLAGAGTEAFF
NA TRBJ2-2 TRBV11-2 15 CASSLVGGGTGELFF
many TRBJ1-6 TRBV19 14 CASSRQAADSPLHF
NA TRBJ1-4 TRBV30 14 CAWRDVGGSEKLFF
NA TRBJ1-1 TRBV12-3/TRBV12-4 13 CASSLRAGAEAFF
NA TRBJ2-5 TRBV3-1/TRBV3-2 12 CATDGGAKTQYF
NA TRBJ2-3 TRBV6-5 14 CASSWAGGRDTQYF
few TRBJ1-2 TRBV12-3/TRBV12-4 12 CASSPTGVGYTF
NA TRBJ2-2 TRBV5-4 15 CASSLGQGMAGELFF
NA TRBJ1-2 TRBV6-5 16 CASSFRGTLEPYGYTF
NA TRBJ1-5 TRBV24-1 11 CATGQGQPQHF
NA TRBJ1-1 TRBV19 17 CASSISLSGLGDTEAFF
NA TRBJ2-5 TRBV6-5 14 CASSRDRRGETQYF
once TRBJ1-2 TRBV9 14 CASSTTGTAYGYTF
NA TRBJ1-5 TRBV4-1 17 CASSQVGGRGRNQPQHF
NA TRBJ2-2 TRBV2 15 CASSGQGGNTGELFF
NA TRBJ1-1 TRBV5-6 15 CASSVRPGGDTEAFF
NA TRBJ2-3 TRBV29-1 15 CSVISSGGAPDTQYF
few TRBJ2-2 TRBV6-4 14 CASSDRYNTGELFF
NA TRBJ1-6 TRBV5-1 15 CASSLGQIDNSPLHF
NA TRBJ2-7 TRBV6-6 15 CASSTAGTRSYEQYF
NA TRBJ1-6 TRBV7-9 12 CASSYGNSPLHF
NA TRBJ1-6 TRBV5-1 13 CASSLVENSPLHF
NA TRBJ1-3 TRBV11-2 16 CASSPWTGSSGNTIYF
NA TRBJ1-3 TRBV7-6 17 CASSLVDTSASGNTIYF
NA TRBJ1-2 TRBV19 15 CASSIAAGKDYGYTF
once TRBJ1-1 TRBV2 14 CASSSRIGNTEAFF
NA TRBJ1-1 TRBV19 15 CASSPRQGTNTEAFF
few TRBJ1-1 TRBV5-1 15 CASSLLQGAATEAFF
NA TRBJ1-2 TRBV12-3/TRBV12-4 13 CASSPTGGYGYTF